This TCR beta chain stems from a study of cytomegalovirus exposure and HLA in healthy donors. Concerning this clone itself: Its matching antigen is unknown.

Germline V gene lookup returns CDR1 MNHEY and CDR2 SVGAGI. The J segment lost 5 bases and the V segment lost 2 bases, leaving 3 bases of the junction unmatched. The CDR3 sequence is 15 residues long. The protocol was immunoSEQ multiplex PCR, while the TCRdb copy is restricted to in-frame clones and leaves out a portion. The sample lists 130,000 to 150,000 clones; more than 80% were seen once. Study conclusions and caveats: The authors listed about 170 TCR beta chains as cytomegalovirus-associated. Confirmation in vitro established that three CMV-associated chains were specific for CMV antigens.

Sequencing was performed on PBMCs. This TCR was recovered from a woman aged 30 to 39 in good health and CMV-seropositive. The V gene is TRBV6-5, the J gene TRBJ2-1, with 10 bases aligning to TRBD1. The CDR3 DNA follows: TGTGCCAGCAGTTACGGGGACAGGGGTGACAATGAGCAGTTCTTC. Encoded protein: CASSYGDRGDNEQFF.